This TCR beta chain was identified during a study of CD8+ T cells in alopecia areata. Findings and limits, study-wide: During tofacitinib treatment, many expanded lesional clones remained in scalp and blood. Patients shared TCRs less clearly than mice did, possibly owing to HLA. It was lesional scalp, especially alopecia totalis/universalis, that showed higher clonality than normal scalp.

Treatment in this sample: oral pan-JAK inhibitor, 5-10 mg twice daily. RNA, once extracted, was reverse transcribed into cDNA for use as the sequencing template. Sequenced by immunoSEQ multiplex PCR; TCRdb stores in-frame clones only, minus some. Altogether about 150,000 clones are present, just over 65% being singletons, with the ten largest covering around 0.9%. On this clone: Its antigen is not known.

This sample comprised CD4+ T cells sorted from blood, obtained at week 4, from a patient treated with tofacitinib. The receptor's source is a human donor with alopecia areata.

The CDR3 region is CASSVAGHGQEQETQYF. CDR3 bases: TGTGCCAGCAGCGTAGCCGGACACGGGCAGGAACAAGAGACCCAGTACTTC. V and J are TRBV9 and TRBJ2-5, with D perhaps matching TRBD1 (5 bases). The V end was cut by 0 bases, the J end by 2 bases, with 17 bases between. The germline CDR1 and CDR2 sequences are SGDLS and YYNGEE. The CDR3 runs to 17 residues.